This entry describes one T cell receptor (beta chain). This sample was included in a study of blood T cell repertoires in COVID-19. This CDR3 spans 15 amino acids. Germline CDR1 and CDR2: SGHTA and FQGTGA. The V end lost 3 bases, the J end lost 4 bases, and 12 bases lay between the germline ends. Original data processing: For nucleated cells, counts were estimated from reference gene primer amplification. Clones were sequenced by immunoSEQ multiplex PCR, and TCRdb holds only the in-frame ones, with some missing. D and trimming were read from the DNA, whereas the V and J calls and clone size are those reported in that table. Here the sample spans roughly 180,000 clones, approximately 84% being singletons.

Sequencing was performed on peripheral blood. The source of this sequence is a middle-aged man who had recovered from COVID-19. This rearrangement joins TRBV7-3 to TRBJ2-2; a possible D gene is TRBD1 (6 bases). The CDR3: CASSFGQGFTGELFF. The CDR3 DNA reads as TGTGCCAGCAGCTTCGGGCAGGGGTTCACCGGGGAGCTGTTTTTT.